A selection of T cell receptor beta chains follows, all from one sample in a study of OX40 agonist ivuxolimab in advanced cancers. Profiling relied on immunoSEQ multiplex PCR, and the TCRdb table lists in-frame clones only, not all of them. Among more than 80,000 clones listed, about 90% were seen once. The sample here was CD4+ or CD8+ T cells sorted from blood, taken in a trial of the OX40 agonist ivuxolimab. Source of these receptors: an adult with an advanced solid tumor such as melanoma, head and neck, liver or kidney cancer. The CDR3 runs from the conserved cysteine through the conserved F or W. Each record gives: V gene, D gene, J gene, CDR3 protein, CDR3 DNA. The D gene is left open where the match is weak.

v_gene: TRBV30
d_gene: .
j_gene: TRBJ2-1
CDR3aa: CAWSVQSLYNEQFF
CDR3nt: TGTGCCTGGAGTGTACAAAGCCTCTACAATGAGCAGTTCTTC

v_gene: TRBV20-1
d_gene: TRBD1
j_gene: TRBJ1-2
CDR3aa: CSARTGAGYTF
CDR3nt: TGCAGTGCTAGGACAGGGGCTGGCTACACCTTC

v_gene: TRBV28
d_gene: .
j_gene: TRBJ1-4
CDR3aa: CASSLGNEKLFF
CDR3nt: TGTGCCAGCAGTCTAGGGAATGAAAAACTGTTTTTT

v_gene: TRBV5-5
d_gene: .
j_gene: TRBJ1-5
CDR3aa: CASSLFAGNSNQPQHF
CDR3nt: TGTGCCAGCAGCCTCTTCGCGGGGAATAGCAATCAGCCCCAGCATTTT

v_gene: TRBV7-9
d_gene: TRBD2
j_gene: TRBJ2-3
CDR3aa: CASSLEGGRAAQYF
CDR3nt: TGTGCCAGCAGCTTAGAAGGCGGGAGGGCCGCGCAGTATTTT